This TCR beta chain derives from a study of blood T cell repertoires in COVID-19. Study-level information: COVID-19 samples, acute and convalescent, were from the United States, Italy and Spain.

Original processing methods: Counts of nucleated cells, estimated from reference gene primer amplification, were obtained. Libraries were prepared by immunoSEQ multiplex PCR; TCRdb keeps only in-frame clonotypes and omits some of them. For V, J and clone size, that table is used; D and trimming come from the DNA. Altogether fewer than 90,000 clones are present, roughly 80% being singletons, with the ten largest covering under 50%. The length of the CDR3 is 14 residues. The V and J ends lost 0 bases and 6 bases respectively, with 12 bases between them. Germline assignment: CDR1 SGHRS and CDR2 YFSETQ. This clone was seen once.

Sequencing was performed on peripheral blood. This chain joins TRBV5-1 and TRBJ2-5, with no clear D. This TCR derives from a human donor in a cohort sampled during active COVID-19. The CDR3 DNA reads TGCGCCAGCAGCTTGGTACGGAGTGCCAAGACCCAGTACTTC. This gives the protein CASSLVRSAKTQYF. The entire variable domain, with the rest obtained from reference TRBV5-1 and TRBJ2-5, is as follows: KAGVTQTPRYLIKTRGQQVTLSCSPISGHRSVSWYQQTPGQGLQFLFEYFSETQRNKGNFPGRFSGRQFSNSRSEMNVSTLELGDSALYLCASSLVRSAKTQYFGPGTRLLVL.